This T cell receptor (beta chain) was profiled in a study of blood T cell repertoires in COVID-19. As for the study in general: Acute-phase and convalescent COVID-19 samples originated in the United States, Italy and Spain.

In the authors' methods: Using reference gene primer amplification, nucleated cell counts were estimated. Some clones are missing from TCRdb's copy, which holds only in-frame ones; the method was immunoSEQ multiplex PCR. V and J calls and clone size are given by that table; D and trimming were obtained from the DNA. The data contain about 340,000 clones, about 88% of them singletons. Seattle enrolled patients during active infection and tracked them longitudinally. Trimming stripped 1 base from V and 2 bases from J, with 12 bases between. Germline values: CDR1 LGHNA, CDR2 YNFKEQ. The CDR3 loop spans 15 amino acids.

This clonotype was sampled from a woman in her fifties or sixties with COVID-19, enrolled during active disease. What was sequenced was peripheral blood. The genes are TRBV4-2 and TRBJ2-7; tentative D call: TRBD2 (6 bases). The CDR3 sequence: CASSQGGTPPYEQYF. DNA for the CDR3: TGTGCCAGCAGCCAAGGCGGGACGCCTCCCTACGAGCAGTACTTC.